The 24 T cell receptor beta chains listed next were all sequenced from one sample in a study of T cells after yellow fever vaccination. TCRdb fed the 5' RACE reads into MiXCR, producing one record per CDR3 protein. The sample records about 360,000 distinct CDR3 sequences, more than 5.5% being singletons. This sample comprised PBMCs, obtained 5 days after the yellow fever booster vaccination. The receptors here all came from a young man who received the YFV17D yellow fever vaccine.

This clonotype was observed at least ten times. This chain connects TRBV5-4 to TRBJ2-2; TRBD2 matches at 11 bases. The germline gives CDR1 SGHNT, CDR2 YYREEE (reference sequence). The CDR3 runs 16 residues. The trim removed 6 bases at V and 1 base at J, leaving 5 bases unmatched. The CDR3 loop is CASTRGTSGNTGELFF. DNA for the CDR3: TGTGCCAGCACCCGAGGGACTAGCGGGAACACCGGGGAGCTGTTTTTT.

This sequence joins TRBV12-3 or TRBV12-4 and TRBJ2-1; tentative D call: TRBD2 (6 bases). This CDR3 region has 16 residues. Trimming took off 5 bases at V and 6 bases at J, with 20 bases between the two ends. CDR3 DNA: TGTGCCAGCAGTCTCAAGGGACTCAGTGCCCGCAATGAGCAGTTCTTC. Amino acid sequence: CASSLKGLSARNEQFF.

This clonotype appeared a few times. CDR3 in amino acids: CASSEVSNQPQHF. CDR3 nucleotide sequence: TGTGCCAGCAGTGAAGTTAGCAATCAGCCCCAGCATTTT. The chain couples TRBV6-1 to TRBJ1-5, with D unresolved. Germline V CDR1 and CDR2: MNHNS, SASEGT. The V gene lost 1 base and the J gene lost 0 bases, with 1 base spanning the gap. The CDR3 loop spans 13 amino acids.

CDR3: CSARPPSGRVGELFF. The CDR3 bases are TGCAGTGCTAGGCCCCCTAGCGGGAGAGTCGGGGAGCTGTTTTTT. This chain connects TRBV20-1 to TRBJ2-2; TRBD2 agrees at 10 bases. The CDR3 is made up of 15 amino acids. Per germline, CDR1 DFQATT and CDR2 SNEGSKA (reference sequence). The J segment lost 7 bases and the V segment lost 3 bases, leaving 8 bases of the junction unmatched.

The chain employs TRBV4-3 and TRBJ2-5; D may correspond to TRBD1 or TRBD2 (5 bases each). V dropped 1 base and J dropped 2 bases, with 17 bases sitting between them. This CDR3 contains 17 residues. Looked up from germline, CDR1 is LGHNA and CDR2 is YSLEER. The CDR3 loop reads CASSQGGAGLGQETQYF. The CDR3 bases are TGCGCCAGCAGCCAAGGTGGGGCGGGCCTAGGACAAGAGACCCAGTACTTC.

This clonotype showed up many times. V and J are TRBV7-2 and TRBJ2-5; either TRBD1 or TRBD2 may fit D (5 bases each). The CDR3 sequence is 15 residues long. Trimming took 6 bases from V and 2 from J, leaving 16 bases between them. Germline CDR1 reads SGHTA; CDR2 reads FQGNSA. CDR3 in amino acids: CASSFTGTPQETQYF. CDR3 nucleotide sequence: TGTGCCAGCAGTTTTACCGGGACGCCGCAAGAGACCCAGTACTTC.

This clonotype occurred many times. This sequence joins TRBV7-9 and TRBJ1-4; possible D gene TRBD1, 6 bases. V was shortened by 3 bases and J by 6 bases, with 8 bases between the two germline ends. Germline V gene sequence: CDR1 SEHNR, CDR2 FQNEAQ (reference sequence). The CDR3 totals 13 residues. CDR3 residues: CASSLSGDEKLFF. The DNA of the CDR3 is TGTGCCAGCAGCTTGTCAGGGGATGAAAAACTGTTTTTT.

This chain uses TRBV7-2 with TRBJ2-2; D perhaps matches TRBD1 (6 bases). Germline CDR1 reads SGHTA; CDR2 reads FQGNSA. Deletions cut 3 bases from V and 1 base from J, with 9 bases between. This CDR3 contains 15 residues. For the CDR3, the DNA is TGTGCCAGCAGCTTCGACAGGATGAACACCGGGGAGCTGTTTTTT. This codes for CASSFDRMNTGELFF.

This clonotype was counted many times. This chain links TRBV20-1 with TRBJ2-3; D not certain. Trimming stripped 5 bases from V and 0 bases from J, with 12 bases between. This CDR3 region has 14 residues. In germline, CDR1 is DFQATT, CDR2 SNEGSKA (reference sequence). Written as DNA, the CDR3 is TGCAGTGCTGCTCCGGGTACTAGCACAGATACGCAGTATTTT. Translated: CSAAPGTSTDTQYF.

At least ten counts were recorded for this clonotype. This chain connects TRBV6-2 or TRBV6-3 to TRBJ2-2; 7 bases are shared with TRBD1. Looked up from germline, CDR1 is MNHEY and CDR2 is SVGEGT. V dropped 6 bases and J dropped 4; count of bases not matched to a gene: 8. The CDR3 runs to 15 residues. This chain's CDR3 is CASRITGAGTGELFF. The CDR3 DNA reads as TGTGCCAGCAGGATTACAGGGGCGGGCACCGGGGAGCTGTTTTTT.

This clonotype occurred a few times. The rearrangement uses TRBV6-1 and TRBJ2-7; 7 bases line up with TRBD1. From germline, CDR1 is MNHNS and CDR2 SASEGT. CDR3 length: 14 amino acids. V lost 7 bases to trimming and J lost 4 bases; unmatched junction nucleotides: 10. CDR3 DNA: TGTGCCAGCAATACCGGGACAGTCGAATACGAGCAGTACTTC. Translated, it gives CASNTGTVEYEQYF.

This clonotype has a handful of counts. This chain connects TRBV2 to TRBJ2-2, with D hard to call. The germline V gene encodes CDR1 SNHLY and CDR2 FYNNEI. Trimming cost V 1 base and J 8 bases, with 8 bases left between them. This CDR3 contains 13 residues. CDR3 DNA: TGTGCCAGCAGTGAAGGTGTTAGGGGGGAGCTGTTTTTT. This gives the protein CASSEGVRGELFF.

This clonotype was counted between two and nine times. The V call is TRBV6-2 or TRBV6-3, the J call TRBJ2-5, with D possibly being TRBD1 (5 bases). This CDR3 has 13 amino acids. Trimming took 4 bases from V and 7 from J, leaving 13 bases between them. Germline V lookup: CDR1 MNHEY, CDR2 SVGEGT. CDR3 in amino acids: CASSSPGSGTQYF. DNA for the CDR3: TGTGCCAGCAGTTCTCCAGGGTCGGGGACCCAGTACTTC.

This clonotype has a handful of counts. CDR3 DNA sequence: TGTGCCAGCAGCCCCGGGACAGTAGAATACTACGAGCAGTACTTC. Its translation is CASSPGTVEYYEQYF. This chain connects TRBV3-1 to TRBJ2-7, with 7 bases that match TRBD1. Germline V lookup: CDR1 LGHDT, CDR2 YNNKEL (reference sequence). The V segment lost 4 bases and the J segment 3 bases; nucleotides outside the gene matches: 9. CDR3 size: 15 residues.

There are a few counts of this clonotype. This chain joins TRBV30 and TRBJ2-5, with D unresolved. There are 15 residues in the CDR3. Germline V gene sequence: CDR1 GTSNPN, CDR2 SVGIG (reference sequence). V shed 0 bases and J shed 0 bases, with 11 bases lying between them. The CDR3 DNA is TGTGCCTGGAGTGTTTATAAGAAGTACCAAGAGACCCAGTACTTC. Translating it yields CAWSVYKKYQETQYF.

The table lists this clonotype with a few counts. V gene TRBV11-3 combines with J gene TRBJ2-1, with 7 bases identical to TRBD2. Germline trimming cut 5 bases from V and 2 bases from J; bases unmatched to any gene: 6. This CDR3 contains 15 residues. Looked up from germline, CDR1 is SGHNT and CDR2 is YENEEA. CDR3 DNA sequence: TGTGCCAGCAGCGTGGGGAGGGCAACCTACAATGAGCAGTTCTTC. Translating it yields CASSVGRATYNEQFF. The variable domain in full, with the rest retrieved from reference TRBV11-3 and TRBJ2-1, is EAGVVQSPRYKIIEKKQPVAFWCNPISGHNTLYWYLQNLGQGPELLIRYENEEAVDDSQLPKDRFSAERLKGVDSTLKIQPAELGDSAVYLCASSVGRATYNEQFFGPGTRLTVL.

This clonotype was counted ten times or more. This rearrangement joins TRBV25-1 to TRBJ1-3; no clear D gene. Trimming pared 0 bases from V and 0 bases from J, leaving 3 bases between. This CDR3 comprises 14 residues. Germline loops: CDR1 MGHDK, CDR2 SYGVNS. CDR3 nucleotide sequence: TGTGCCAGCAGTGAATATGTCTCTGGAAACACCATATATTTT. It specifies CASSEYVSGNTIYF.

This clonotype was observed a handful of times. The rearrangement joins TRBV14 to TRBJ1-1; TRBD1 agrees at 9 bases. Per the germline V gene, CDR1 is SGHDN and CDR2 is FVKESK. V shed 4 bases, J shed 8 bases, and the junction held 5 bases outside the gene matches. This CDR3 is 13 amino acids long. The CDR3 sequence is CASSPHRGREAFF. CDR3 DNA: TGTGCCAGCAGCCCTCACAGGGGGCGCGAAGCTTTCTTT.

This clonotype was seen ten or more times. The chain carries TRBV5-1 and TRBJ1-4; no definite D call. V was pared by 3 bases and J by 5 bases, with 8 bases between. The CDR3 contains 13 residues. Germline CDR1 reads SGHRS; CDR2 reads YFSETQ. CDR3 protein: CASSSEMNEKLFF. Here the CDR3 DNA reads TGCGCCAGCAGCTCGGAGATGAATGAAAAACTGTTTTTT.

This clonotype was seen only a few times. The rearrangement joins TRBV10-2 to TRBJ2-7; TRBD2 aligns across 8 bases. CDR1 is WSHSY and CDR2 is SAAADI in the germline V gene. V trimming: 1 base; J trimming: 2 bases; junction bases outside the gene matches: 7. This CDR3 is built from 16 residues. In nucleotides, the CDR3 is TGCGCCAGCAGTGAGTATACTAGCGGACTACCCTACGAGCAGTACTTC. It encodes CASSEYTSGLPYEQYF.

This clonotype was picked up many times. The chain links TRBV5-1 to TRBJ1-2; 7 bases line up with TRBD1. Germline trimming cut 1 base from V and 8 bases from J; bases unmatched to any gene: 8. The CDR3 is 14 residues long. CDR1 and CDR2 (germline): SGHRS, YFSETQ. This chain's CDR3 is CASSLSGDSHGYTF. CDR3 nucleotide sequence: TGCGCCAGCAGCTTGAGTGGGGACAGTCACGGCTACACCTTC.

This clonotype was detected ten times or more. The chain links TRBV28 to TRBJ2-1; D is unclear. The CDR3 sequence is 13 residues long. Trimming took 1 base from V and 7 from J, leaving 8 bases between them. In germline, CDR1 is MDHEN, CDR2 SYDVKM. DNA for the CDR3: TGTGCCAGCAGTTTATTAGGCAATAATGAGCAGTTCTTC. The encoded protein is CASSLLGNNEQFF.

This clonotype was detected many times. J is TRBJ2-2 and V is TRBV27, with D unclear. V dropped 1 base and J dropped 4 bases, with 1 base sitting between them. This CDR3 spans 12 amino acids. CDR1 is MNHEY and CDR2 is SMNVEV in the germline V gene (reference sequence). Here the CDR3 DNA reads TGTGCCAGCAGTTTATTCACCGGGGAGCTGTTTTTT. Encoded protein: CASSLFTGELFF.

The table lists this clonotype with many counts. This rearrangement joins TRBV21-1 to TRBJ2-3; whether TRBD1, the table's D call, matches the DNA was not checked. TRBV21-1 is shown as a pseudogene. There are 16 residues in the CDR3. This CDR3 reads CASSKAGDRGTDTQYF. As DNA, the CDR3 is TGTGCCAGCAGCAAAGCAGGGGACAGGGGAACAGATACGCAGTATTTT.